A single sample is the source of the 2 T cell receptor beta chains below, sequenced in a study of CD8 T cells in ankylosing spondylitis. TCRdb re-derived calls from the 5' RACE reads in MiXCR, one entry per CDR3 protein. The repertoire holds a few hundred thousand distinct CDR3 sequences, with roughly 20% as singletons. Sample: blood, either unsorted or a sorted T cell fraction (not recorded which). These receptor sequences come from a male donor with ankylosing spondylitis or in good health (not recorded which).

At least ten counts were recorded for this clonotype. The chain is built from TRBV5-1 and TRBJ2-1; 9 nucleotides agree with TRBD1. CDR1 is SGHRS, CDR2 YFSETQ, per germline. This CDR3 is built from 15 residues. V lost 3 bases and J lost 5; bases outside the gene matches: 6. CDR3: CASSSGTGSNNEQFF. DNA of the CDR3: TGCGCCAGCAGCTCCGGGACAGGGTCCAACAATGAGCAGTTCTTC. Based on the CDR3 plus reference TRBV5-1 and TRBJ2-1, the full variable domain is KAGVTQTPRYLIKTRGQQVTLSCSPISGHRSVSWYQQTPGQGLQFLFEYFSETQRNKGNFPGRFSGRQFSNSRSEMNVSTLELGDSALYLCASSSGTGSNNEQFFGPGTRLTVL.

In DNA form, the CDR3 reads TGTGCCAGCAGTTCCCCCAAGGACTGGGCTAATGAAAAACTGTTTTTT. Protein product: CASSSPKDWANEKLFF. The chain couples TRBV6-5 to TRBJ1-4; D is uncertain. CDR1 and CDR2 (germline): MNHEY, SVGAGI. This CDR3 contains 16 residues. V dropped 4 bases and J dropped 3 bases, with 15 bases sitting between them.